The 8 T cell receptor beta chains below all came from one sample that was sequenced in a study of cytotoxic CD8 clonotypes in ibrutinib-treated CLL. The repertoire was sequenced with immunoSEQ multiplex PCR; TCRdb's copy has only in-frame clones and lacks some. The sample consists of approximately 170,000 clones, 70% to 90% of them appearing once. Sequenced material: PBMCs, taken at disease progression, from a patient treated with ibrutinib. These receptors were collected from a human donor with chronic lymphocytic leukemia.

The V gene is TRBV7-6, the J gene TRBJ1-3, with no clear D. V lost 5 bases, J lost 1 base, and 9 bases lay in between. The CDR3 is 14 residues long. CDR1 is SGHVS, CDR2 FNYEAQ, per germline. The CDR3 loop is CASSQDESGNTIYF. Here the CDR3 DNA reads TGTGCCAGCAGCCAGGACGAGTCTGGAAACACCATATATTTT. The full variable domain, rest sourced from reference TRBV7-6 and TRBJ1-3, is GAGVSQSPRYKVTKRGQDVALRCDPISGHVSLYWYRQALGQGPEFLTYFNYEAQQDKSGLPNDRFSAERPEGSISTLTIQRTEQRDSAMYRCASSQDESGNTIYFGEGSWLTVV.

The rearrangement links TRBV11-3 to TRBJ2-1; D gene uncertain. The CDR3 covers 13 residues. V was clipped by 5 bases and J by 7 bases, with 12 bases between them. The germline CDR1 and CDR2 sequences are SGHNT and YENEEA. The CDR3 bases are TGTGCCAGCAGCCAGCCCGCGAGGAATGAGCAGTTCTTC. Its protein product is CASSQPARNEQFF.

This clone was seen only once. This rearrangement joins TRBV5-4 to TRBJ2-5; 7 nucleotides match TRBD1. CDR1 SGHNT and CDR2 YYREEE come from the germline V gene (reference sequence). Trimming removed 1 base from V and 5 bases from J; junction bases left unmatched: 8. The CDR3 totals 15 residues. CDR3 nucleotides: TGTGCCAGCAGCTTGAAAGAGACAGGGTCGGAGACCCAGTACTTC. Amino acids: CASSLKETGSETQYF.

This chain connects TRBV7-8 to TRBJ1-5; 7 nucleotides align to TRBD1. Unmatched junction bases numbered 8, after V lost 5 bases and J lost 7 bases. There are 14 residues in the CDR3. The germline gives CDR1 SGHVS, CDR2 FQNEAQ. The CDR3 here is CASSPDRVYQPQHF. As DNA, the CDR3 is TGTGCCAGCAGCCCCGACAGGGTTTACCAGCCCCAGCATTTT.

V and J are TRBV5-5 and TRBJ2-7; 10 nucleotides agree with TRBD1. V lost 4 bases, J lost 1 base, and 11 bases stayed unmatched. CDR1 is SGHKS, CDR2 YYEKEE, per germline (reference sequence). There are 17 residues in the CDR3. The CDR3 spells CASSPGTGAFKSYEQYF. The CDR3 DNA is TGTGCCAGCAGCCCGGGGACAGGGGCTTTTAAGTCCTACGAGCAGTACTTC.

The V call is TRBV28, the J call TRBJ2-3; either TRBD1 or TRBD2 may fit D (5 bases each). This CDR3 region has 15 residues. Germline CDR1 and CDR2: MDHEN and SYDVKM. V gave up 3 bases and J gave up 2 bases, with 12 bases separating them. The CDR3 loop reads CASSFVKGTTDTQYF. In DNA, the CDR3 is TGTGCCAGCAGTTTTGTCAAGGGGACCACAGATACGCAGTATTTT.

V usage is TRBV7-9 and J usage is TRBJ1-1, with no clear D. The V gene's germline CDR1 is SEHNR and CDR2 FQNEAQ (reference sequence). There are 14 residues in the CDR3. V was pared by 3 bases and J by 6 bases, with 14 bases between. The CDR3 coding sequence is TGTGCCAGCAGCTTGGCGGGTTTTCTCTCTGAAGCTTTCTTT. Translated, it gives CASSLAGFLSEAFF.

This chain uses TRBV2 with TRBJ2-1; TRBD2 agrees at 10 bases. The CDR3 runs 15 residues. Trimming took 6 bases from V and 3 from J; bases not matched to a gene: 5. The germline CDR1 and CDR2 sequences are SNHLY and FYNNEI. The CDR3 DNA reads TGTGCCAGCAGCCAGAGCGGGGGGGGCTACAATGAGCAGTTCTTC. Amino acid sequence: CASSQSGGGYNEQFF. Supplemented by reference TRBV2 and TRBJ2-1, the full variable domain reads EPEVTQTPSHQVTQMGQEVILRCVPISNHLYFYWYRQILGQKVEFLVSFYNNEISEKSEIFDDQFSVERPDGSNFTLKIRSTKLEDSAMYFCASSQSGGGYNEQFFGPGTRLTVL.